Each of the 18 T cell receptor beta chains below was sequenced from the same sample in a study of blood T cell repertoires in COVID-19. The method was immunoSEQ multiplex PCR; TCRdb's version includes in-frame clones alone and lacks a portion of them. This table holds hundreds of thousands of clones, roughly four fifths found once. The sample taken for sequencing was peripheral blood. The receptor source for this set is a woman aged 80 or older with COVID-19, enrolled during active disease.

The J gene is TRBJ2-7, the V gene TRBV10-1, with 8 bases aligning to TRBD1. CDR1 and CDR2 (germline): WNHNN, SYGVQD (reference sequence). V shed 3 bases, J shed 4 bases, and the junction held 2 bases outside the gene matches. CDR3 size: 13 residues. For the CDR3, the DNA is TGCGCCAGCAGTGACGGGACAGGTTACGAGCAGTACTTC. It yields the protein CASSDGTGYEQYF.

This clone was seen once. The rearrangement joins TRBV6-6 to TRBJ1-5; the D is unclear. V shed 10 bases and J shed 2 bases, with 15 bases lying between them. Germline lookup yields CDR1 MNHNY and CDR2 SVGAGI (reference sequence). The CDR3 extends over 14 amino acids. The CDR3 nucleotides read TGTGCCACAGCGGCAGACGAGCGCAATCAGCCCCAGCATTTT. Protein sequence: CATAADERNQPQHF.

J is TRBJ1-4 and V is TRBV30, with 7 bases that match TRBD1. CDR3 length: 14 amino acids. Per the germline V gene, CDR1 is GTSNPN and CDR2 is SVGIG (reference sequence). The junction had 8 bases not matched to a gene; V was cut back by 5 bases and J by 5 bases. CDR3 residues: CAWGRGQRNEKLFF. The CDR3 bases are TGTGCCTGGGGGCGGGGACAGCGAAATGAAAAACTGTTTTTT.

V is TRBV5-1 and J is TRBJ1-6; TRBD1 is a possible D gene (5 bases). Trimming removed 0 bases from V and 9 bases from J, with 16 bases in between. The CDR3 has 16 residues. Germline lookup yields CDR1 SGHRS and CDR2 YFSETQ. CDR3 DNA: TGCGCCAGCAGCTTGGAACAGGTCGACTGGGGTTCACCCCTCCACTTT. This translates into CASSLEQVDWGSPLHF.

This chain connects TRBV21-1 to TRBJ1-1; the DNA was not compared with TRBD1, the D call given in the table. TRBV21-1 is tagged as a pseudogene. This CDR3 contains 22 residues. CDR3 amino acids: CASSTGTVPPLHFSIENTEAFF. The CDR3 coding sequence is TGTGCCAGCAGCACAGGGACAGTGCCACCACTGCACTTTTCGATAGAGAACACTGAAGCTTTCTTT.

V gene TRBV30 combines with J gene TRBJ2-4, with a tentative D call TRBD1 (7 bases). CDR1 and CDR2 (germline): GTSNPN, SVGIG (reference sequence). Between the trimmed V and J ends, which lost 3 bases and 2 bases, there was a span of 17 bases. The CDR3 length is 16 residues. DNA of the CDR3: TGTGCCTGGAGACACCGGACAGGAGGGTCCAAAAACATTCAGTACTTC. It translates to CAWRHRTGGSKNIQYF.

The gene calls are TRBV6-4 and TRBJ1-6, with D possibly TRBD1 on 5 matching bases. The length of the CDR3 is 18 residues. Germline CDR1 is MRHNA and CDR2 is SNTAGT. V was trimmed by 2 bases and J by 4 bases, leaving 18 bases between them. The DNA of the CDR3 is TGTGCCAGCAGTGACCCACCCAGGGACTCGCGGTATAATTCACCCCTCCACTTT. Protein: CASSDPPRDSRYNSPLHF.

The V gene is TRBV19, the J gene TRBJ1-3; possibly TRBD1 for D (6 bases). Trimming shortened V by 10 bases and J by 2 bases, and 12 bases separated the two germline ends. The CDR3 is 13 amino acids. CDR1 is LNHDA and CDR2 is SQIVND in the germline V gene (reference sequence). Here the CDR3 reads CATTGSAGNTIYF. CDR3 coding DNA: TGTGCCACTACAGGGTCCGCTGGAAACACCATATATTTT. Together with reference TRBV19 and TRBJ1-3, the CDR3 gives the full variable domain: DGGITQSPKYLFRKEGQNVTLSCEQNLNHDAMYWYRQDPGQGLRLIYYSQIVNDFQKGDIAEGYSVSREKKESFPLTVTSAQKNPTAFYLCATTGSAGNTIYFGEGSWLTVV.

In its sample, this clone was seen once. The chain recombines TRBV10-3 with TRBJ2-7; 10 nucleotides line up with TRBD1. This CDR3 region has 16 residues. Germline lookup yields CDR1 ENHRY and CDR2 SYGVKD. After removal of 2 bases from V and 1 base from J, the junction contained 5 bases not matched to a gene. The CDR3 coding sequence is TGTGCCATCAGTGAGCCGGGACAGGGGTTATCCTACGAGCAGTACTTC. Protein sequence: CAISEPGQGLSYEQYF.

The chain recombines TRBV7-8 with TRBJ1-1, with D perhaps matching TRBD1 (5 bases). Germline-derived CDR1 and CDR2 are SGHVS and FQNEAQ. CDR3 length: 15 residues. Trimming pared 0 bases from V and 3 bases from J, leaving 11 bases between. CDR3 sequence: CASSLAGGVDTEAFF. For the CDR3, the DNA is TGTGCCAGCAGCTTAGCGGGAGGGGTGGACACTGAAGCTTTCTTT.

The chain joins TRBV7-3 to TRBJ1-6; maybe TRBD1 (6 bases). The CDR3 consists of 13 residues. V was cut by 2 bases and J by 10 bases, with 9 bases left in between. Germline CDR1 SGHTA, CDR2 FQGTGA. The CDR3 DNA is TGTGCCAGCAGCTTATCTAGGGGGTCACCCCTCCACTTT. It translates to CASSLSRGSPLHF.

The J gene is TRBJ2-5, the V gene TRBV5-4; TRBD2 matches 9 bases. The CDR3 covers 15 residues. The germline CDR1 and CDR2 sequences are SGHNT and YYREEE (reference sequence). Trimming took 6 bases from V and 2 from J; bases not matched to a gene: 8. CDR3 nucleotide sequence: TGTGCCAGCACCCCGGCCCTAGCGGGGCAAGAGACCCAGTACTTC. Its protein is CASTPALAGQETQYF.

The CDR3 loop is CASSPHPTGNTEAFF. CDR3 DNA sequence: TGTGCCAGCTCACCCCACCCGACGGGAAACACTGAAGCTTTCTTT. V and J are TRBV18 and TRBJ1-1; D uncertain. Germline CDR1 KGHSH, CDR2 LQKENI. This CDR3 contains 15 residues. Trimming took 3 bases from V and 2 from J, leaving 13 bases between them.

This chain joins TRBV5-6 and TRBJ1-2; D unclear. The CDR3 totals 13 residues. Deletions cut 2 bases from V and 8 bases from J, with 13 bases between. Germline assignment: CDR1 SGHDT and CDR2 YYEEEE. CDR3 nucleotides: TGTGCCAGCAGCTTCGGGGAGGCCGGGGGCTACACCTTC. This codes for CASSFGEAGGYTF.

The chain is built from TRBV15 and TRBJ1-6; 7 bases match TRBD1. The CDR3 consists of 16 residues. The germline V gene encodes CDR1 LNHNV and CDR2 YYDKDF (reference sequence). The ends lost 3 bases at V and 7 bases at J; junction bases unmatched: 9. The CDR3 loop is CATSSGRGQPNSPLHF. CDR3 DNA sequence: TGTGCCACCAGCAGTGGTCGGGGACAGCCGAATTCACCCCTCCACTTT.

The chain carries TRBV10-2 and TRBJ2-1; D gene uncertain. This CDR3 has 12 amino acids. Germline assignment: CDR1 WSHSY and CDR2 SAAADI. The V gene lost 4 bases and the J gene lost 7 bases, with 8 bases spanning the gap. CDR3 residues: CASSVLSNEQFF. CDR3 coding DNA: TGCGCCAGCAGTGTACTTTCAAATGAGCAGTTCTTC.

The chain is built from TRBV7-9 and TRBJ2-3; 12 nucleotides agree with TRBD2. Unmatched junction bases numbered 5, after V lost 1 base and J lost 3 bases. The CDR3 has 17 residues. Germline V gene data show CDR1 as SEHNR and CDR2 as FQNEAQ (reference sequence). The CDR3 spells CASSLEASGRGTDTQYF. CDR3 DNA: TGTGCCAGCAGCTTAGAGGCTAGCGGGAGGGGGACAGATACGCAGTATTTT.

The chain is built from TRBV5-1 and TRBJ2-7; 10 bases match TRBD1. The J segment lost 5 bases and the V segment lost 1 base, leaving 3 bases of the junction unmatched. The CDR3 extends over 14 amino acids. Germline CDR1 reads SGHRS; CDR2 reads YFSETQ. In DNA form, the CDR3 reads TGCGCCAGCAGCTTGACCGGGACAGGGGACGAGCAGTACTTC. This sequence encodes CASSLTGTGDEQYF.